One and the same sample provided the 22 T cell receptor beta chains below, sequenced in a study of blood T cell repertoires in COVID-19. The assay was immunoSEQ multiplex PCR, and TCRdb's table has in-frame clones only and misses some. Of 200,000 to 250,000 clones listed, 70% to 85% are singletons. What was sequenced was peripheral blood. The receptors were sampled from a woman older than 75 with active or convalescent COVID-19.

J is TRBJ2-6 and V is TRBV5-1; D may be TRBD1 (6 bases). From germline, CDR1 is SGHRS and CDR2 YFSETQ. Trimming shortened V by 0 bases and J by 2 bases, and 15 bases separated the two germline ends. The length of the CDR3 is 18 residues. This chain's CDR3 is CASSLGPRGWTGANVLTF. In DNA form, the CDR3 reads TGCGCCAGCAGCTTGGGTCCCAGGGGTTGGACTGGGGCCAACGTCCTGACTTTC.

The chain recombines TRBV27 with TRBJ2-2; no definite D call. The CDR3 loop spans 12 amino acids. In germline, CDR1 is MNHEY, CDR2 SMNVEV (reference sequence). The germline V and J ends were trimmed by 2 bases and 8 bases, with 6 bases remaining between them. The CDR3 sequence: CASSLGFGELFF. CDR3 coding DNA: TGTGCCAGCAGTTTAGGCTTTGGGGAGCTGTTTTTT.

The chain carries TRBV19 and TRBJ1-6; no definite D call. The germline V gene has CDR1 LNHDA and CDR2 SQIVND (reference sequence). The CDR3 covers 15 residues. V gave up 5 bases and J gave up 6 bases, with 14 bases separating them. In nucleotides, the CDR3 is TGTGCCAGTAGTCCCCTTCTGGCCTCTAATTCACCCCTCCACTTT. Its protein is CASSPLLASNSPLHF. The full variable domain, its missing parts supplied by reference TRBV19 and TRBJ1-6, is DGGITQSPKYLFRKEGQNVTLSCEQNLNHDAMYWYRQDPGQGLRLIYYSQIVNDFQKGDIAEGYSVSREKKESFPLTVTSAQKNPTAFYLCASSPLLASNSPLHFGNGTRLTVT.

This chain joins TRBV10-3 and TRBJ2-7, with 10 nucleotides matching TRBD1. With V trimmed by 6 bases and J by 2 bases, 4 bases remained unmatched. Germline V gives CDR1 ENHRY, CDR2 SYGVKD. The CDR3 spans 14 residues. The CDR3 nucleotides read TGTGCCATCAGAGAGACAGGGGGCGCCTACGAGCAGTACTTC. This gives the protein CAIRETGGAYEQYF.

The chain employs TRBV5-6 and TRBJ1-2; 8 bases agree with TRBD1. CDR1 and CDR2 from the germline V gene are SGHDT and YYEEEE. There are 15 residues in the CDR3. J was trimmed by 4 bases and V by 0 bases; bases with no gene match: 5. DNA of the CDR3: TGTGCCAGCAGCTTGGGAGGACAGGGAGTCTATGGCTACACCTTC. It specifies CASSLGGQGVYGYTF.

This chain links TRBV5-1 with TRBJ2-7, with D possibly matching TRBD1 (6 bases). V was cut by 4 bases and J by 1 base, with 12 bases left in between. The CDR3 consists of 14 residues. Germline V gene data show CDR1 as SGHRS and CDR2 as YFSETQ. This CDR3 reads CASSTNTGSYEQYF. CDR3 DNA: TGCGCCAGCAGCACTAACACAGGGTCCTACGAGCAGTACTTC. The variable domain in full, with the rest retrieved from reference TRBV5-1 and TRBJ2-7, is KAGVTQTPRYLIKTRGQQVTLSCSPISGHRSVSWYQQTPGQGLQFLFEYFSETQRNKGNFPGRFSGRQFSNSRSEMNVSTLELGDSALYLCASSTNTGSYEQYFGPGTRLTVT.

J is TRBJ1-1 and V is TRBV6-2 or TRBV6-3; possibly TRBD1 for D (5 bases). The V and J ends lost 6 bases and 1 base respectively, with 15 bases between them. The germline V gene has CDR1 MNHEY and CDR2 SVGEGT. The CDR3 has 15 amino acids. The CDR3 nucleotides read TGTGCCAGCAGCCGTTTGGGGGGAACGAACACTGAAGCTTTCTTT. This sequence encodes CASSRLGGTNTEAFF.

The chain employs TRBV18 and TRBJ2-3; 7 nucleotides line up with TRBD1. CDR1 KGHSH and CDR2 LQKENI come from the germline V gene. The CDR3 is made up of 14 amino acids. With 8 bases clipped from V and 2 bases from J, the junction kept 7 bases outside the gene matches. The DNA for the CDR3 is TGTGCCAGCAAGGGGGCGTCGATCACAGATACGCAGTATTTT. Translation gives CASKGASITDTQYF.

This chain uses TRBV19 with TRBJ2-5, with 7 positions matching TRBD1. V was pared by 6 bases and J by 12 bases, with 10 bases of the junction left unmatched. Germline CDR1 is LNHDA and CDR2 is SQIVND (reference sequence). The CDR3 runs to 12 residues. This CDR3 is CASRPAGGVEYF. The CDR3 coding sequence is TGTGCCAGTAGGCCCGCAGGGGGTGTGGAGTACTTC.

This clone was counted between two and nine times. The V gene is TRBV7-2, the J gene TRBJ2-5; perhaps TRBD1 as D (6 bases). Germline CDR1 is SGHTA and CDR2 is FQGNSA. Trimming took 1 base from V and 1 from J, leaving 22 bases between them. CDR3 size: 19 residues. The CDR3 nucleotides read TGTGCCAGCAGCTTAGGCGTAATGCATCCGGGACACTTCCAAGAGACCCAGTACTTC. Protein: CASSLGVMHPGHFQETQYF.

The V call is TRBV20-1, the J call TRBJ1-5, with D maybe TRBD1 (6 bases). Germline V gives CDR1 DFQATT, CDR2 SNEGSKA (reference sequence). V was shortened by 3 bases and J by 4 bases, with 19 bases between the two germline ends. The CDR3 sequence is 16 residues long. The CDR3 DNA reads TGCAGTGCTAGTTTGAGGGCCAGGGGTGGGAATCAGCCCCAGCATTTT. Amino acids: CSASLRARGGNQPQHF.

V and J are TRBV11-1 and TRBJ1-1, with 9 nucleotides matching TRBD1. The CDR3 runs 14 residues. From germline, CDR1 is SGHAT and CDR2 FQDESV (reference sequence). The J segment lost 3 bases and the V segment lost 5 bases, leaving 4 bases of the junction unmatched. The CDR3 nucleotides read TGTGCCAGCAGCCCCGGGACAGGGCACACTGAAGCTTTCTTT. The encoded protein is CASSPGTGHTEAFF.

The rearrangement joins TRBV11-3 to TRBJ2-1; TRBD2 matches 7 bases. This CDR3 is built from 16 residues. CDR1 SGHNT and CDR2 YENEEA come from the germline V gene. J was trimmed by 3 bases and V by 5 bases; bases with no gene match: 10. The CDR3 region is CASSPDASGYYNEQFF. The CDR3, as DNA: TGTGCCAGCAGCCCCGATGCTAGCGGATACTACAATGAGCAGTTCTTC.

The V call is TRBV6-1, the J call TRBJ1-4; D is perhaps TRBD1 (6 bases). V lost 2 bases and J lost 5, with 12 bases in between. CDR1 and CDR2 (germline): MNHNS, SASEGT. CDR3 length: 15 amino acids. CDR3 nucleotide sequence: TGTGCCAGCAGTGAATCCGGGACACTGAATGAAAAACTGTTTTTT. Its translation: CASSESGTLNEKLFF.

CDR3 in amino acids: CAWRLGGAVRTDTQYF. In nucleotides, the CDR3 is TGTGCCTGGAGGTTAGGGGGCGCAGTACGGACAGATACGCAGTATTTT. The genes are TRBV30 and TRBJ2-3, with 7 bases aligning to TRBD1. The length of the CDR3 is 16 residues. Germline V CDR1 and CDR2: GTSNPN, SVGIG (reference sequence). The trim removed 3 bases at V and 3 bases at J, leaving 12 bases unmatched.

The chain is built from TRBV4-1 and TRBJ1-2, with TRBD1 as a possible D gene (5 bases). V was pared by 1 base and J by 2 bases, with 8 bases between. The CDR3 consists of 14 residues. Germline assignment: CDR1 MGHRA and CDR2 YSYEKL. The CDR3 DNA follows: TGCGCCAGCAGCCAAGTCGGGGGGAACTATGGCTACACCTTC. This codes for CASSQVGGNYGYTF.

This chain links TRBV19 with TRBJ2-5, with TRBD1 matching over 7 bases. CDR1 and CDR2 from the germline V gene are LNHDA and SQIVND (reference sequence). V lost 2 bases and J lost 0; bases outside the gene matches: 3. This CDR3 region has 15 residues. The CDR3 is CASSITGANQETQYF. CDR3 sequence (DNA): TGTGCCAGTAGTATAACAGGGGCAAACCAAGAGACCCAGTACTTC.

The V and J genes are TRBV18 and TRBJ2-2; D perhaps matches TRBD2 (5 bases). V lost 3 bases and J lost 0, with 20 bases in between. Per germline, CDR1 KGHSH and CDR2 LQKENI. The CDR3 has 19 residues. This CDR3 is CASSPLVSTRASNTGELFF. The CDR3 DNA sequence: TGTGCCAGCTCACCCCTAGTGTCGACGCGGGCTTCGAACACCGGGGAGCTGTTTTTT.

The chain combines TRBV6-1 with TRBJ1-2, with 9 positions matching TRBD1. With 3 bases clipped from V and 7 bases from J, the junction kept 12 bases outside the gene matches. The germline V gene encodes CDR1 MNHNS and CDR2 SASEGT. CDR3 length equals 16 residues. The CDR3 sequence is CASSEGQGDDIGGYTF. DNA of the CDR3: TGTGCCAGCAGTGAGGGACAGGGAGACGATATCGGTGGCTACACCTTC.

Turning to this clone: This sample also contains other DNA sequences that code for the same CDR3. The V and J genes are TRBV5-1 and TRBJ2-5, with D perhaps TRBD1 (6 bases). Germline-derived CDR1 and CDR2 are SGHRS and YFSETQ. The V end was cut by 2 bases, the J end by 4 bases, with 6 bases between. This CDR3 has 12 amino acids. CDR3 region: CASSLQGETQYF. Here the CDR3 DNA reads TGCGCCAGCAGCTTACAGGGAGAGACCCAGTACTTC. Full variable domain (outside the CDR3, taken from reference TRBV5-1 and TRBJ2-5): KAGVTQTPRYLIKTRGQQVTLSCSPISGHRSVSWYQQTPGQGLQFLFEYFSETQRNKGNFPGRFSGRQFSNSRSEMNVSTLELGDSALYLCASSLQGETQYFGPGTRLLVL.

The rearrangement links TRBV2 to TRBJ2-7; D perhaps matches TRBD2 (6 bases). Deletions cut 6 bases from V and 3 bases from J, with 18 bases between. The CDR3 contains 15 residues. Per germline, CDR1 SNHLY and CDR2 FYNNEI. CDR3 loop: CASRAAGRLGYEQYF. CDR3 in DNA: TGTGCCAGCAGGGCGGCCGGGAGATTGGGCTACGAGCAGTACTTC.

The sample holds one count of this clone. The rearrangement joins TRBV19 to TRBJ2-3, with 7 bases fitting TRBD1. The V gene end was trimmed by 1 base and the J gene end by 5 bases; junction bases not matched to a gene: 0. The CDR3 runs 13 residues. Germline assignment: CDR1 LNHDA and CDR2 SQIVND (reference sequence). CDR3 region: CASSIGTGDTQYF. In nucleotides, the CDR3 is TGTGCCAGTAGTATAGGGACAGGAGATACGCAGTATTTT.